These T cell receptor beta chains were read from a single sample in a study of long-term antiretroviral therapy in people with HIV. Measured with immunoSEQ multiplex PCR; TCRdb has only the in-frame clones, and not every one. The data contain fewer than 45,000 clones, about 95% of them singletons. Sample: unsorted PBMCs, taken 3.7 years after starting antiretroviral therapy. These receptors were collected from a woman in her fifties or sixties with HIV. Both conserved end residues are part of each CDR3. A D gene is named only where the DNA matches it firmly. Rows may omit the clone size; those that give it use once, few, many or a size class.

d_call: TRBD1
clone_size: -
j_call: TRBJ1-2
v_call: TRBV27
cdr3_nt: TGTGCCAGCAGTGGGGGGACAGGGGGCGCATATGGCTACACCTTC
cdr3_aa: CASSGGTGGAYGYTF

d_call: -
clone_size: -
j_call: TRBJ1-2
v_call: TRBV4-1
cdr3_nt: TGCGCCAGCAGCCACGGTAATAACTATGGCTACACCTTC
cdr3_aa: CASSHGNNYGYTF

d_call: -
clone_size: -
j_call: TRBJ2-1
v_call: TRBV27
cdr3_nt: TGTGCCAGCAGTGCCGGGACCGTGATCTACAATGAGCAGTTCTTC
cdr3_aa: CASSAGTVIYNEQFF

d_call: -
clone_size: -
j_call: TRBJ1-2
v_call: TRBV5-1
cdr3_nt: TGCGCCAGCAGCCCTCAAGGGGGAGCTCAAAGCTACACCTTC
cdr3_aa: CASSPQGGAQSYTF

d_call: -
clone_size: -
j_call: TRBJ1-3
v_call: TRBV10-1
cdr3_nt: TGCGCCAGCAGTGCCCGCCCTGGAAACACCATATATTTT
cdr3_aa: CASSARPGNTIYF

d_call: -
clone_size: once
j_call: TRBJ2-1
v_call: TRBV15
cdr3_nt: TGTGCCACCAGCAGACCCCGGGCAGGGGATACCTACAATGAGCAGTTCTTC
cdr3_aa: CATSRPRAGDTYNEQFF

d_call: -
clone_size: -
j_call: TRBJ2-7
v_call: TRBV19
cdr3_nt: TGTGCCAGTAGTAGCGGTTGGCAGGGTCCATCCTACGAGCAGTACTTC
cdr3_aa: CASSSGWQGPSYEQYF

d_call: -
clone_size: -
j_call: TRBJ1-6
v_call: TRBV6-5
cdr3_nt: TGTGCCGTACAAGGAAGTAATTCACCCCTCCACTTT
cdr3_aa: CAVQGSNSPLHF

d_call: -
clone_size: -
j_call: TRBJ1-1
v_call: TRBV4-1
cdr3_nt: TGCGCCAGCAGCCAACCATTACTGGACAGCTCCACTGAAGCTTTCTTT
cdr3_aa: CASSQPLLDSSTEAFF

d_call: -
clone_size: -
j_call: TRBJ1-3
v_call: TRBV6-6
cdr3_nt: TGTGCCAGCAGTTCGATATCCTCTGGAAACACCATATATTTT
cdr3_aa: CASSSISSGNTIYF

d_call: TRBD1
clone_size: -
j_call: TRBJ1-1
v_call: TRBV7-2
cdr3_nt: TGTGCCAGCAGCTTCACAGGGGTCGGCACTGAAGCTTTCTTT
cdr3_aa: CASSFTGVGTEAFF

d_call: TRBD2
clone_size: -
j_call: TRBJ2-3
v_call: TRBV19
cdr3_nt: TGTGCCAGCAACCGGGGGGACCTTAGCACAGATACGCAGTATTTT
cdr3_aa: CASNRGDLSTDTQYF

d_call: -
clone_size: once
j_call: TRBJ2-1
v_call: TRBV11-3
cdr3_nt: TGTGCCAGCAGCCCATCTCTGGCGGGGTTATCCTACAATGAGCAGTTCTTC
cdr3_aa: CASSPSLAGLSYNEQFF

d_call: TRBD2
clone_size: -
j_call: TRBJ2-3
v_call: TRBV6-4
cdr3_nt: TGTGCCAGCAGTGTTGCGGGGGGCACAGATACGCAGTATTTT
cdr3_aa: CASSVAGGTDTQYF

d_call: -
clone_size: -
j_call: TRBJ1-3
v_call: TRBV7-8
cdr3_nt: TGTGCCAGCAGCCCGGGGAACTCTGGAAACACCATATATTTT
cdr3_aa: CASSPGNSGNTIYF

d_call: TRBD2
clone_size: -
j_call: TRBJ2-7
v_call: TRBV25-1
cdr3_nt: TGTGCCAGCAGCCCCCCGGGGGGACCGCACGAGCAGTACTTC
cdr3_aa: CASSPPGGPHEQYF

d_call: -
clone_size: once
j_call: TRBJ2-3
v_call: TRBV11-3
cdr3_nt: TGTGCCAGCAGCTTAGATAGCGCTGACACAGATACGCAGTATTTT
cdr3_aa: CASSLDSADTDTQYF